This entry concerns a single TCR beta chain. The antigen remains undetermined. Other DNA sequences from this sample encode an identical CDR3 as well. The data originate from a study of OX40 agonist ivuxolimab in advanced cancers. For the study at large: Those treated in dose escalation had hepatocellular carcinoma, melanoma, renal cell cancer or head and neck cancer. Those enrolled were approximately 87% male, with a mean age of about 60 years and ages from about 20 to 79.

Libraries were prepared by immunoSEQ multiplex PCR; TCRdb keeps only in-frame clonotypes and omits some of them. The sample consists of 20,000 to 30,000 clones, roughly 78% of them appearing once. Germline loops: CDR1 GTSNPN, CDR2 SVGIG (reference sequence). This CDR3 comprises 14 residues. Trimming took off 7 bases at V and 4 bases at J, with 19 bases between the two ends. Study-level findings and limits: Dose levels from 0.1 to 3.0 mg/kg saw CD4+ and CD8+ blood T cells expand clonally by week 6. Averaged across samples, CD8+ T cells carried more expanded clones than CD4+ did.

The sample was CD4+ or CD8+ T cells sorted from blood, taken in a trial of the OX40 agonist ivuxolimab. The sequence derives from an adult with an advanced solid tumor such as melanoma, head and neck, liver or kidney cancer. The chain employs TRBV30 and TRBJ1-2; the D is unclear. In DNA form, the CDR3 reads TGTGCCTCCCCGTTGTCCACCAACTTCTATGGCTACACCTTC. This encodes CASPLSTNFYGYTF.